One and the same sample provided the 4 T cell receptor beta chains below, sequenced in a study of blood T cells in healthy people across ages. A J-beta primer mix and a sample-barcoded 5' primer were used in a second PCR of roughly 7 to 12 cycles. TCRdb re-analysed the 5' RACE reads in MiXCR, keeping a single row per CDR3 protein. Here the sample spans about 1.8 million distinct CDR3 sequences, roughly 52% being singletons. Sequencing was carried out using blood. The receptor set was obtained from a woman aged 40 to 55 in good health.

This clonotype showed up just a few times. The rearrangement joins TRBV29-1 to TRBJ2-4, with 9 bases aligning to TRBD1. The CDR3 is made up of 14 amino acids. Germline loops: CDR1 SQVTM, CDR2 ANQGSEA. V dropped 6 bases and J dropped 8; count of bases not matched to a gene: 11. This CDR3 is CSVRIMDRGDIQYF. The CDR3 DNA reads as TGCAGCGTCAGAATTATGGACAGGGGTGACATTCAGTACTTC.

This chain connects TRBV20-1 to TRBJ1-1; D is undetermined. CDR1 is DFQATT, CDR2 SNEGSKA, per germline (reference sequence). Trimming took off 5 bases at V and 7 bases at J, with 2 bases between the two ends. The CDR3 runs to 8 residues. In nucleotides, the CDR3 is TGCAGTGCTGGTGAAGCTTTCTTT. Translating it yields CSAGEAFF.

The V gene is TRBV4-3, the J gene TRBJ2-1; 9 bases fit TRBD2. In germline, CDR1 is LGHNA, CDR2 YSLEER. The V segment lost 0 bases and the J segment 5 bases; nucleotides outside the gene matches: 5. The CDR3 totals 16 residues. In DNA form, the CDR3 reads TGCGCCAGCAGCCAAGATCCAGCGGGGGGACACAATGAGCAGTTCTTC. Protein product: CASSQDPAGGHNEQFF.

This clonotype appeared a few times. This chain joins TRBV12-3 or TRBV12-4 and TRBJ2-1; 7 bases agree with TRBD2. Trimming at V came to 6 bases and at J to 7 bases, leaving 6 bases not matched to a gene. The CDR3 has 13 amino acids. CDR3 region: CASRLTSENEQFF. The CDR3 coding sequence is TGTGCCAGCAGGCTAACTAGCGAGAATGAGCAGTTCTTC.